A single sample is the source of the 13 T cell receptor beta chains below, sequenced in a study of shared clonotypes between healthy human individuals. Naive CD8 cells, CD45RO-negative and positively selected for CCR7, excluded terminally differentiated effector memory CD45RA+ cells. Generated by immunoSEQ multiplex PCR, the TCRdb table keeps only in-frame clones and is missing some. Of 1.5 million to 2.5 million clones in the sample, roughly 94% were seen once. Sequenced input: naive CD8+ T cells sorted from blood. Receptors were obtained from a man younger than 30 in good health.

A word on this clone: This sample includes further DNA sequences coding for the same CDR3. The chain uses TRBV19 and TRBJ2-2, with D tentatively TRBD2 (5 bases). The CDR3 is 14 residues long. Germline V CDR1 and CDR2: LNHDA, SQIVND (reference sequence). V was clipped by 1 base and J by 4 bases, with 7 bases between them. The CDR3 is CASSIAGLTGELFF. The CDR3 DNA follows: TGTGCCAGTAGTATAGCCGGACTCACCGGGGAGCTGTTTTTT.

The gene calls are TRBV5-1 and TRBJ1-1, with D unclear. The CDR3 consists of 13 residues. Germline-derived CDR1 and CDR2 are SGHRS and YFSETQ. The V and J ends lost 4 bases and 7 bases respectively, with 14 bases between them. The CDR3 sequence: CASSQTSFVEAFF. The CDR3 DNA is TGCGCCAGCAGCCAGACAAGTTTCGTTGAAGCTTTCTTT.

The V call is TRBV21-1, the J call TRBJ2-7; the DNA was not compared with TRBD2, the D call given in the table. TRBV21-1 is a recognized pseudogene. The CDR3 has 11 residues. The chain's CDR3 is CASSSPGLQYF. CDR3 nucleotides: TGTGCCAGCAGCTCCCCGGGACTGCAGTACTTC.

The rearrangement joins TRBV9 to TRBJ2-7; 7 nucleotides line up with TRBD1. V lost 0 bases to trimming and J lost 4 bases; unmatched junction nucleotides: 7. Germline lookup yields CDR1 SGDLS and CDR2 YYNGEE. CDR3 length: 15 residues. CDR3 amino acids: CASSVAWDSAYEQYF. CDR3 DNA sequence: TGTGCCAGCAGCGTAGCTTGGGACAGTGCTTACGAGCAGTACTTC.

On this clone itself: The identical CDR3 is also encoded by other nucleotide sequences in the sample. The V call is TRBV27, the J call TRBJ2-7, with D unclear. Trimming stripped 0 bases from V and 2 bases from J, with 8 bases between. The CDR3 is made up of 14 amino acids. Looked up from germline, CDR1 is MNHEY and CDR2 is SMNVEV (reference sequence). The CDR3 sequence: CASSLSWPTYEQYF. The CDR3 coding sequence is TGTGCCAGCAGTTTATCTTGGCCGACCTACGAGCAGTACTTC.

The chain couples TRBV4-3 to TRBJ2-1; D perhaps matches TRBD2 (6 bases). The ends were cut back, 1 base at V and 6 bases at J, with 10 bases in the middle. Per germline, CDR1 LGHNA and CDR2 YSLEER. This CDR3 contains 14 residues. For the CDR3, the DNA is TGCGCCAGCAGCCAAGGGGACTGGCGCAATGAGCAGTTCTTC. It translates to CASSQGDWRNEQFF.

This clone has a single count. The rearrangement uses TRBV7-8 and TRBJ2-7, with 7 bases lining up with TRBD1. Trimming removed 4 bases from V and 5 bases from J; junction bases left unmatched: 2. The length of the CDR3 is 12 residues. Germline CDR1 reads SGHVS; CDR2 reads FQNEAQ. The CDR3 here is CASSSDRNEQYF. The CDR3 DNA follows: TGTGCCAGCAGCTCGGACAGGAACGAGCAGTACTTC.

This rearrangement joins TRBV4-2 to TRBJ1-2; D is ambiguous. Trimming pared 1 base from V and 9 bases from J, leaving 6 bases between. The CDR3 has 11 amino acids. Germline CDR1 and CDR2: LGHNA and YNFKEQ. This CDR3 reads CASSQGVSYTF. The CDR3 nucleotides read TGTGCCAGCAGCCAAGGGGTTAGCTACACCTTC.

This clone was observed a handful of times. Other DNA sequences of this sample code for an identical CDR3. The V call is TRBV7-3, the J call TRBJ1-1; weak D call: TRBD1 (5 bases). Trimming cost V 2 bases and J 3 bases, with 10 bases left between them. CDR1 and CDR2 from the germline V gene are SGHTA and FQGTGA. This CDR3 is 14 amino acids long. Here the CDR3 reads CASSLYPGHTEAFF. The CDR3 nucleotides are TGTGCCAGCAGCTTATACCCGGGACACACTGAAGCTTTCTTT.

The rearrangement uses TRBV28 and TRBJ2-7; D unclear. Germline V gives CDR1 MDHEN, CDR2 SYDVKM. Trimming pared 5 bases from V and 5 bases from J, leaving 10 bases between. The CDR3 covers 12 residues. The CDR3 sequence is CASSMTIHEQYF. The CDR3 nucleotides read TGTGCCAGCAGTATGACAATTCACGAGCAGTACTTC.

This sequence joins TRBV28 and TRBJ2-1, with 10 positions matching TRBD2. The germline gives CDR1 MDHEN, CDR2 SYDVKM. V was clipped by 3 bases and J by 3 bases; unmatched bases: 2. CDR3 length: 15 amino acids. The CDR3 bases are TGTGCCAGCAGTTTCTTAGCGGGGGGCTACAATGAGCAGTTCTTC. It encodes CASSFLAGGYNEQFF.

The chain employs TRBV7-6 and TRBJ1-6; D gene ambiguous. Trimming shortened V by 0 bases and J by 2 bases, and 11 bases separated the two germline ends. Per germline, CDR1 SGHVS and CDR2 FNYEAQ. The CDR3 length is 17 residues. CDR3 nucleotide sequence: TGTGCCAGCAGCTTAGCGATGAAGACTACCTATAATTCACCCCTCCACTTT. It specifies CASSLAMKTTYNSPLHF. Drawing the rest from reference TRBV7-6 and TRBJ1-6, the complete variable domain is GAGVSQSPRYKVTKRGQDVALRCDPISGHVSLYWYRQALGQGPEFLTYFNYEAQQDKSGLPNDRFSAERPEGSISTLTIQRTEQRDSAMYRCASSLAMKTTYNSPLHFGNGTRLTVT.

The table lists this clone with a count of one. The V and J genes are TRBV5-6 and TRBJ2-1; TRBD2 aligns across 12 bases. Trimming at V came to 2 bases and at J to 15 bases, leaving 6 bases not matched to a gene. Germline assignment: CDR1 SGHDT and CDR2 YYEEEE. This CDR3 is 13 amino acids long. CDR3 region: CASSFLTSGRLFF. CDR3 nucleotides: TGTGCCAGCAGCTTCCTAACTAGCGGGAGGCTGTTCTTC.